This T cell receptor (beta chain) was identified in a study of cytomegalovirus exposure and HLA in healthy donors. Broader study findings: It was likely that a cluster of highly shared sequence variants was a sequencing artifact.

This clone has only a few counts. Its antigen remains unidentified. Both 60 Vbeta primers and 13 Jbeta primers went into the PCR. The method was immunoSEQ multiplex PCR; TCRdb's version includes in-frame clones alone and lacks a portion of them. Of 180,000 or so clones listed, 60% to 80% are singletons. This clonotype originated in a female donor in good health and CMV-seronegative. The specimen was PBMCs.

This CDR3 is CASSSGTGLYNEQFF. The CDR3 region has the DNA TGTGCCAGCAGTTCCGGGACAGGACTATACAATGAGCAGTTCTTC. V usage is TRBV5-6 and J usage is TRBJ2-1; 8 bases are shared with TRBD1. The CDR3 totals 15 residues. Germline values: CDR1 SGHDT, CDR2 YYEEEE. V was pared by 5 bases and J by 4 bases, with 8 bases of the junction left unmatched.